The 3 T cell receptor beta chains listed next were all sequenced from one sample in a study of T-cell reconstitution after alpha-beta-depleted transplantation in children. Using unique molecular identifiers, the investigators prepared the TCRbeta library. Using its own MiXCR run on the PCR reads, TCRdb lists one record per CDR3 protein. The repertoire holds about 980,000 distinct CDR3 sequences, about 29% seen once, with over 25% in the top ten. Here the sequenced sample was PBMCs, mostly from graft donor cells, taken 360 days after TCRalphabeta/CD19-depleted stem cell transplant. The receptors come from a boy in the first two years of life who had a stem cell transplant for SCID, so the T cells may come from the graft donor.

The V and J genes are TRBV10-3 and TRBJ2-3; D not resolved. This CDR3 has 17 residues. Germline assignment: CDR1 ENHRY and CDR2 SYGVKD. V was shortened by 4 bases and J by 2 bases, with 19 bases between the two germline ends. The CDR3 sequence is CAISAPQGKALTDTQYF. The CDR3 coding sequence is TGTGCCATCAGTGCCCCTCAAGGGAAAGCCCTCACAGATACGCAGTATTTT.

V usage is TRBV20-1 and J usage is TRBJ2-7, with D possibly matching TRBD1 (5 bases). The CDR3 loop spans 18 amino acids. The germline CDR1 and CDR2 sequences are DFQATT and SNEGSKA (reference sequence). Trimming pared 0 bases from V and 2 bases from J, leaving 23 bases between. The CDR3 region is CSARDRAGILTFAYEQYF. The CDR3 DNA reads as TGCAGTGCTAGAGATAGGGCAGGGATATTGACATTCGCCTACGAGCAGTACTTC.

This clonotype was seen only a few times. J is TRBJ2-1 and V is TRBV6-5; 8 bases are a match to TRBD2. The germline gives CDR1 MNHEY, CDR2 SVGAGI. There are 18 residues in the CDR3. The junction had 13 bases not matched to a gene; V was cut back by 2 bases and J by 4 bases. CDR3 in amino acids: CASSYRRGASLAYNEQFF. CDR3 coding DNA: TGTGCCAGCAGTTACCGGCGGGGGGCCTCACTCGCTTACAATGAGCAGTTCTTC.